This note documents a single T cell receptor (beta chain) sequence. Its specificity is unknown. This record comes from a study of cytomegalovirus exposure and HLA in healthy donors. Vbeta (60) and Jbeta (13) primers were used in the PCR. Sequencing used immunoSEQ multiplex PCR; TCRdb keeps in-frame clones, though not all of them. The profile shows 150,000 to 200,000 clones, roughly 85% of them singletons. General observations from the study: Sequencing depth roughly uniform across donors was assumed in presence/absence analyses. Later examination showed HLA-associated TCR beta chains had greater clonal expansion than equally common others.

Material for sequencing was PBMCs. This TCR came from a woman aged 40 to 50 in good health and CMV-seronegative.

The CDR3: CASSIGQGNTGELFF. The CDR3 DNA sequence: TGTGCCAGTAGTATAGGACAGGGTAACACCGGGGAGCTGTTTTTT. The chain has TRBV19 and TRBJ2-2; 7 nucleotides line up with TRBD1. Looked up from germline, CDR1 is LNHDA and CDR2 is SQIVND (reference sequence). The CDR3 covers 15 residues. J was trimmed by 2 bases and V by 1 base; bases with no gene match: 1. The full variable domain, rest sourced from reference TRBV19 and TRBJ2-2, is DGGITQSPKYLFRKEGQNVTLSCEQNLNHDAMYWYRQDPGQGLRLIYYSQIVNDFQKGDIAEGYSVSREKKESFPLTVTSAQKNPTAFYLCASSIGQGNTGELFFGEGSRLTVL.